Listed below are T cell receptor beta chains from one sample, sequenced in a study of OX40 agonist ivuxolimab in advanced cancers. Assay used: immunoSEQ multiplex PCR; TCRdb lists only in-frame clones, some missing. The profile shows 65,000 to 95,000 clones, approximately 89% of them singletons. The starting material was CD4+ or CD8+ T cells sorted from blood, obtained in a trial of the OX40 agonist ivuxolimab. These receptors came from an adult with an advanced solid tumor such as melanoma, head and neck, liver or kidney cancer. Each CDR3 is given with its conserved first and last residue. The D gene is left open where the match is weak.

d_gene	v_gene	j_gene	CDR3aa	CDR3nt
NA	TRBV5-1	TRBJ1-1	CASSKRDTEAFF	TGCGCCAGCAGCAAGCGGGACACTGAAGCTTTCTTT
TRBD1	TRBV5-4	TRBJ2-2	CASSLAMREDRGLFF	TGTGCCAGCAGCTTGGCCATGCGCGAGGACAGGGGCCTGTTTTTT
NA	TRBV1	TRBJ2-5	CTSSQDILALAQETQYF	TGCACCAGCAGCCAAGATATCCTAGCCTTGGCCCAAGAGACCCAGTACTTC
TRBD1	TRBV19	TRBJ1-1	CASRDRGPVSLNTEAFF	TGTGCCAGTAGGGACAGGGGGCCGGTTTCCTTGAACACTGAAGCTTTCTTT
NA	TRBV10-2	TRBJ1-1	CASSGLLIFPEAFF	TGCGCCAGCAGTGGGCTTTTAATTTTCCCTGAAGCTTTCTTT
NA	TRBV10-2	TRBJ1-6	CASSRTGRANSPLHF	TGCGCCAGCAGTCGGACGGGGCGGGCGAATTCACCCCTCCACTTT
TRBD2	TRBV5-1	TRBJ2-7	CASSSASGGASYEQYF	TGCGCCAGCAGCTCAGCAAGCGGGGGGGCCTCCTACGAGCAGTACTTC
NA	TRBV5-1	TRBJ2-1	CASSPSDYNEQFF	TGCGCCAGCAGCCCTAGCGACTACAATGAGCAGTTCTTC
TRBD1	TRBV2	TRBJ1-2	CASSEARTGVAYTF	TGTGCCAGCAGTGAAGCGCGGACAGGGGTCGCCTACACCTTC
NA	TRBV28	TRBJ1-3	CASSLRLGTHSGNTIYF	TGTGCCAGCAGTTTAAGATTAGGGACACACTCTGGAAACACCATATATTTT
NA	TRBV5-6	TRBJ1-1	CASSLYDSRSTEAFF	TGTGCCAGCAGCTTATACGACAGTCGAAGTACTGAAGCTTTCTTT
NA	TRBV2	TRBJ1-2	CASSSVAYGYTF	TGTGCCAGCAGTTCTGTGGCCTATGGCTACACCTTC
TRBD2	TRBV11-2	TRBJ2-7	CASSQTSGSPYEQYF	TGTGCCAGCAGTCAGACTAGCGGGAGTCCCTACGAGCAGTACTTC
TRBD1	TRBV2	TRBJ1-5	CASRIGQGRNQPQHF	TGTGCCAGCAGAATTGGACAGGGTCGCAATCAGCCCCAGCATTTT
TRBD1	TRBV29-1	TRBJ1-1	CSGRQGANTEAFF	TGCAGCGGGAGACAGGGGGCGAACACTGAAGCTTTCTTT
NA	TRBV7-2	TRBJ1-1	CASSPFRGANTEAFF	TGTGCCAGCAGCCCGTTCCGGGGGGCTAACACTGAAGCTTTCTTT
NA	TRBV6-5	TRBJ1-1	CASRDTGSRGRAFF	TGTGCCAGCAGAGATACAGGCTCGAGGGGGAGAGCTTTCTTT
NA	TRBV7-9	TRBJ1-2	CASSPISEKYGYTF	TGTGCCAGCAGCCCAATTAGTGAGAAATATGGCTACACCTTC
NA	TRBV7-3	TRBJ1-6	CASSLIGTKDSPLHF	TGTGCCAGCAGCTTAATCGGGACAAAGGATTCACCCCTCCACTTT
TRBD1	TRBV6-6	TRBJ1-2	CASSLQGAEGYTF	TGTGCCAGCAGTCTTCAGGGGGCTGAGGGCTACACCTTC